This entry concerns a single T cell receptor (beta chain). The sample comes from a study of CD8 T cells in Susac syndrome. An input of roughly 0.45 to 1 ug of RNA was subjected to reverse transcription using random hexamers. The CDR3 of TCR beta was amplified by immunoSEQ multiplex PCR across 54 Vbeta and 13 Jbeta. TCRdb passed the immunoSEQ multiplex PCR reads through MiXCR, listing each CDR3 protein once. The sample carries 250,000 to 300,000 distinct CDR3 sequences, roughly 90% recorded once. The sequence was collected from a human donor with multiple sclerosis. Sequencing was carried out using CD8+ T cells from PBMCs.

The CDR3 sequence: CASSPKLVSRSGATDTQYF. Written as DNA, the CDR3 is TGTGCCAGCAGCCCAAAATTAGTGTCTCGGAGCGGAGCCACAGATACGCAGTATTTT. The chain uses TRBV7-2 and TRBJ2-3; weak D call: TRBD2 (5 bases). Trimming pared 5 bases from V and 2 bases from J, leaving 26 bases between. This CDR3 contains 19 residues. CDR1 and CDR2 (germline): SGHTA, FQGNSA.